This T cell receptor beta chain was retrieved from a study of T cells in Graves' hyperthyroidism and ophthalmopathy. Study overall: Peripheral blood sampling occurred at initial diagnosis, before any treatment. Overall study findings and caveats: Ophthalmopathy was distinguished from stable hyperthyroidism by 13 V-J signatures.

On the basis of clinical symptoms, serum thyroxine and TRAb, thyroid ultrasound and orbital computed tomography, diagnoses were made. This CDR3 region has 15 residues. V dropped 0 bases and J dropped 4 bases, with 12 bases sitting between them. Germline assignment: CDR1 LNHNV and CDR2 YYDKDF (reference sequence). On this clonotype: Its target is not known.

Amplification targeted TCR beta CDR3 regions from RNA transcripts. TCR CDR3 underwent first-round RT-PCR with the HTBI primer set. TCRdb passed the multiplex PCR reads through MiXCR, listing each CDR3 protein once. The top ten hold about 4% of the sample, which has approximately 610,000 distinct CDR3 sequences, roughly 14% seen once. This sequence originates from a woman aged 40 to 50 with Graves' ophthalmopathy. Sequences were obtained from blood. The chain links TRBV15 to TRBJ1-2; the D is unclear. The CDR3 loop is CATSRDRGRSYGYTF. In DNA, the CDR3 is TGTGCCACCAGCAGAGATCGTGGTAGAAGCTATGGCTACACCTTC.